This T cell receptor beta chain was profiled in a study of early T cells in non-severe SARS-CoV-2 infection (dated by TCRdb to the early 2020s). A note on the overall study: Because TCR sequencing was done on bulk RNA from unsorted whole blood, the alpha and beta chains could not be paired. What the work shows at the level of the full study, not this receptor alone: VDJdb matching was skewed toward anti-spike CD8 responses and likely underestimated virus-specific expansions, missing private and CD4 specificities.

The junction shows trimming of 5 bases on V and 0 bases on J, plus 14 bases between the germline ends. There are 15 amino acids in the CDR3, from cysteine to phenylalanine inclusive. Solely the CDR3 DNA is kept, with 45 bases framed from the first base. CDR1 and CDR2, per the germline V gene (reference sequence), are SEHNR and FQNEAQ. The study was a case-control design nested within a healthcare worker cohort in London, UK, with weekly nasopharyngeal swab PCR tests and blood sampling. Healthcare workers were enrolled in the week of the UK lockdown, from 23 to 31 March 2020, and were followed every week for up to about 16 weeks. The sample holds a few counts of this clonotype. Its antigen is not yet known. Base quality data are lacking; no much larger clone is found one base away. Library prep was done by 5' RACE. The sequencing machine was a NextSeq 500. Unique molecular identifiers were attached to individual cDNA molecules in the TCR library protocol so that sequencing error and PCR bias could be corrected. Both TCR alpha and beta chains were sequenced, and tight co-correlation was observed between alpha and beta sequence abundances in each sample. As for how the authors treated the data: Decombinator V4 was used to annotate the V gene, J gene and CDR3 of the TCR sequences. TCRs were defined as expanded if a significant change between any two time points was detected under a Poisson model with p below 0.0001. TCR abundances were normalised to the total number of TCRs sequenced in each sample and reported as counts per million. MAIT TCRs were defined by TRAV1-2 paired with TRAJ12, TRAJ20 or TRAJ33, and iNKT TCRs by TRAV10 paired with TRAJ18. A search of VDJdb, accessed on 1 November 2021, was run for TCRs annotated to CMV, EBV and SARS-CoV-2, with TCRs annotated for multiple antigens excluded. Clones were called with MiXCR by TCRdb after fastp trimmed the public reads at Q25, and only in-frame beta chains were retained. Rows are unified per CDR3 protein, each entry keeping the most common DNA and genes. TCRdb's processing, not the study's, gives the V and J calls here. For this sample there are under 95,000 distinct CDR3 sequences; under 15% appear just once. The top ten constitute around 5.4% of the sample.

Recombination linked TRBV7-9 to TRBJ2-7; perhaps TRBD1 is the D gene, with 5 bases matching. The receptor comes from an adult who was a healthcare worker with PCR-confirmed SARS-CoV-2 infection or an uninfected control (not recorded which). Sequenced input: whole blood. The nucleotides are TGTGCCAGCAGCCCATCGGCAGGGAACTCCTACGAGCAGTACTTC. This is translated as CASSPSAGNSYEQYF.